The 26 T cell receptor beta chains below all came from one sample that was sequenced in a study of blood T cell repertoires in COVID-19. Profiling relied on immunoSEQ multiplex PCR, and the TCRdb table lists in-frame clones only, not all of them. This sample yields roughly 75,000 clones, of which around 80% are seen a single time; 11% belongs to the top ten. The source material was peripheral blood. These receptors came from a man in his fifties with acute or convalescent COVID-19.

The chain joins TRBV27 to TRBJ1-6; D is unclear. Looked up from germline, CDR1 is MNHEY and CDR2 is SMNVEV (reference sequence). The CDR3 totals 15 residues. Trimming pared 6 bases from V and 3 bases from J, leaving 12 bases between. The CDR3 loop is CASSPWAGYNSPLHF. The CDR3 DNA follows: TGTGCCAGCAGCCCTTGGGCAGGCTATAATTCACCCCTCCACTTT.

This clone occurred once. The J gene is TRBJ2-5, the V gene TRBV5-8; TRBD1 is a possible D gene (5 bases). The germline V gene has CDR1 SGHTS and CDR2 YDEGEE. The CDR3 covers 15 residues. V gave up 6 bases and J gave up 3 bases, with 18 bases separating them. The CDR3 sequence is CASTAGPRREETQYF. The CDR3 DNA reads TGTGCCAGCACCGCCGGACCCCGCAGGGAAGAGACCCAGTACTTC.

The V and J genes are TRBV20-1 and TRBJ2-2, with 10 bases that match TRBD2. The V segment lost 3 bases and the J segment 6 bases; nucleotides outside the gene matches: 10. The CDR3 spans 16 residues. CDR1 is DFQATT, CDR2 SNEGSKA, per germline (reference sequence). The CDR3 coding sequence is TGCAGTGCTAGTGACCTAGCGGGAGCGGTAGCCGGGGAGCTGTTTTTT. This sequence encodes CSASDLAGAVAGELFF.

This chain connects TRBV28 to TRBJ2-7; TRBD1 might be the D (5 bases). This CDR3 region has 13 residues. Trimming took off 6 bases at V and 2 bases at J, with 11 bases between the two ends. Germline CDR1 MDHEN, CDR2 SYDVKM. CDR3 protein: CASRSYRPYEQYF. The CDR3 DNA follows: TGTGCCAGCAGGTCGTACAGGCCCTACGAGCAGTACTTC. The complete variable domain, with remaining parts taken from reference TRBV28 and TRBJ2-7, reads DVKVTQSSRYLVKRTGEKVFLECVQDMDHENMFWYRQDPGLGLRLIYFSYDVKMKEKGDIPEGYSVSREKKERFSLILESASTNQTSMYLCASRSYRPYEQYFGPGTRLTVT.

J is TRBJ1-5 and V is TRBV19; 8 bases align to TRBD1. This CDR3 comprises 14 residues. CDR1 and CDR2 from the germline V gene are LNHDA and SQIVND (reference sequence). After removal of 6 bases from V and 11 bases from J, the junction contained 12 bases not matched to a gene. In DNA, the CDR3 is TGTGCCAGTAGATCAGGACAGGGCCGAGGGGCCCAGCATTTT. It yields the protein CASRSGQGRGAQHF.

This chain joins TRBV9 and TRBJ1-2, with 9 bases that match TRBD1. This CDR3 spans 15 amino acids. With 2 bases clipped from V and 2 bases from J, the junction kept 4 bases outside the gene matches. CDR1 SGDLS and CDR2 YYNGEE come from the germline V gene. The CDR3 region is CASSVDGTGNYGYTF. The CDR3 DNA reads as TGTGCCAGCAGCGTTGATGGGACAGGGAACTATGGCTACACCTTC.

This clone occurred once. This sequence joins TRBV6-4 and TRBJ1-6; D gene ambiguous. This CDR3 is built from 13 residues. Germline V lookup: CDR1 MRHNA, CDR2 SNTAGT. Trimming removed 2 bases at V and 8 bases at J, with 7 bases between. The CDR3: CASSDEADSPLHF. CDR3 nucleotides: TGTGCCAGCAGTGACGAGGCGGATTCACCCCTCCACTTT.

This chain connects TRBV30 to TRBJ2-5, with a weak D call TRBD1 (6 bases). Germline V CDR1 and CDR2: GTSNPN, SVGIG (reference sequence). The CDR3 is 16 residues long. V was clipped by 1 base and J by 0 bases, with 15 bases between them. In DNA, the CDR3 is TGTGCCTGGAGTGGTAGGGGCAGGGGAAACCAAGAGACCCAGTACTTC. This codes for CAWSGRGRGNQETQYF. The whole variable domain, remainder taken from reference TRBV30 and TRBJ2-5, is SQTIHQWPATLVQPVGSPLSLECTVEGTSNPNLYWYRQAAGRGLQLLFYSVGIGQISSEVPQNLSASRPQDRQFILSSKKLLLSDSGFYLCAWSGRGRGNQETQYFGPGTRLLVL.

This clone turned up a few times. The chain couples TRBV6-5 to TRBJ1-1; TRBD1 might be the D (6 bases). V lost 7 bases and J 5 bases, leaving 14 bases between the germline ends. This CDR3 spans 13 amino acids. CDR1 and CDR2 (germline): MNHEY, SVGAGI. CDR3 in amino acids: CASIRGAGTEAFF. The CDR3 DNA follows: TGTGCCAGCATTCGGGGGGCAGGGACTGAAGCTTTCTTT.

CDR3 sequence: CASSETLSNQPQHF. Written as DNA, the CDR3 is TGTGCCAGCAGTGAAACTCTAAGCAATCAGCCCCAGCATTTT. The V and J genes are TRBV6-1 and TRBJ1-5; D gene uncertain. The V gene lost 2 bases and the J gene lost 1 base, with 6 bases spanning the gap. Germline V CDR1 and CDR2: MNHNS, SASEGT. CDR3 length: 14 amino acids.

This clone has only a few counts. This chain links TRBV9 with TRBJ2-3; TRBD2 agrees at 14 bases. Per germline, CDR1 SGDLS and CDR2 YYNGEE. This CDR3 has 20 amino acids. The junction had 15 bases not matched to a gene; V was cut back by 4 bases and J by 2 bases. The DNA of the CDR3 is TGTGCCAGCAGCCATCAATACAAAAGACTAGCGGGAGGGTCCACAGATACGCAGTATTTT. Translation gives CASSHQYKRLAGGSTDTQYF.

V is TRBV4-2 and J is TRBJ2-5, with 8 bases aligning to TRBD2. This CDR3 comprises 16 residues. CDR1 and CDR2 (germline): LGHNA, YNFKEQ. V lost 5 bases to trimming and J lost 4 bases; unmatched junction nucleotides: 12. CDR3 protein: CASSVAGGRVRETQYF. The CDR3 DNA follows: TGTGCCAGCAGCGTCGCGGGGGGCAGGGTTAGAGAGACCCAGTACTTC.

This clone has a handful of counts. The chain links TRBV27 to TRBJ1-6, with D perhaps TRBD1 (6 bases). V dropped 6 bases and J dropped 0 bases, with 15 bases sitting between them. The V gene's germline CDR1 is MNHEY and CDR2 SMNVEV (reference sequence). There are 17 residues in the CDR3. DNA for the CDR3: TGTGCCAGCAGGTCGCTAGACAGGAGCTCCTATAATTCACCCCTCCACTTT. Residues: CASRSLDRSSYNSPLHF.

The chain has TRBV2 and TRBJ1-4; 8 bases are shared with TRBD1. Germline lookup yields CDR1 SNHLY and CDR2 FYNNEI. The J segment lost 4 bases and the V segment lost 8 bases, leaving 6 bases of the junction unmatched. The CDR3 covers 14 residues. The CDR3 sequence: CASSVGQVNEKLFF. The CDR3 DNA reads TGTGCCAGCTCGGTGGGACAGGTTAATGAAAAACTGTTTTTT.

The genes are TRBV7-2 and TRBJ2-5; 13 nucleotides match TRBD2. Trimming took 1 base from V and 5 from J; bases not matched to a gene: 4. The CDR3 spans 16 residues. Germline CDR1 SGHTA, CDR2 FQGNSA. The CDR3 is CASSLGLAGGGETQYF. The CDR3 DNA follows: TGTGCCAGCAGCTTAGGACTAGCGGGGGGAGGTGAGACCCAGTACTTC.

V and J are TRBV2 and TRBJ2-1, with TRBD2 matching over 12 bases. Per the germline V gene, CDR1 is SNHLY and CDR2 is FYNNEI. The CDR3 length is 17 residues. V shed 6 bases and J 2 bases; nucleotides not matched to a gene: 8. The CDR3 loop reads CASRGTLAGGPYNEQFF. DNA for the CDR3: TGTGCCAGCAGGGGAACACTAGCGGGGGGACCCTACAATGAGCAGTTCTTC.

The V gene is TRBV7-9, the J gene TRBJ1-1; D is perhaps TRBD1 (5 bases). The CDR3 length is 15 residues. V lost 5 bases and J lost 0, with 13 bases in between. The V gene's germline CDR1 is SEHNR and CDR2 FQNEAQ (reference sequence). In nucleotides, the CDR3 is TGTGCCAGCAGCCCATTTTCAGGGATGAACACTGAAGCTTTCTTT. Translation: CASSPFSGMNTEAFF.

The genes are TRBV18 and TRBJ1-2; TRBD1 aligns across 7 bases. The germline V gene has CDR1 KGHSH and CDR2 LQKENI. Trimming removed 2 bases from V and 4 bases from J; junction bases left unmatched: 7. The CDR3 is 15 residues long. CDR3 nucleotides: TGTGCCAGCTCACCAAGCCAGGGGGTAGTCTATGGCTACACCTTC. It specifies CASSPSQGVVYGYTF.

For the CDR3, the DNA is TGTGCCAGCAGTTTATGGGGACAGGGCTTCCAAGATACGCAGTATTTT. Its protein is CASSLWGQGFQDTQYF. The chain employs TRBV28 and TRBJ2-3, with 9 nucleotides matching TRBD1. CDR3 length equals 16 residues. CDR1 and CDR2 from the germline V gene are MDHEN and SYDVKM. Germline trimming cut 0 bases from V and 5 bases from J; bases unmatched to any gene: 6. Drawing the rest from reference TRBV28 and TRBJ2-3, the complete variable domain is DVKVTQSSRYLVKRTGEKVFLECVQDMDHENMFWYRQDPGLGLRLIYFSYDVKMKEKGDIPEGYSVSREKKERFSLILESASTNQTSMYLCASSLWGQGFQDTQYFGPGTRLTVL.

This chain joins TRBV7-3 and TRBJ2-1; 7 bases are shared with TRBD1. Germline CDR1 and CDR2: SGHTA and FQGTGA. The CDR3 runs to 13 residues. V shed 8 bases, J shed 5 bases, and the junction held 6 bases outside the gene matches. CDR3 nucleotide sequence: TGTGCCAGCGGTGCCGACAGGGACAATGAGCAGTTCTTC. As protein: CASGADRDNEQFF.

This clone came up a few times. This rearrangement joins TRBV18 to TRBJ2-7; 8 nucleotides agree with TRBD2. The trim removed 0 bases at V and 5 bases at J, leaving 6 bases unmatched. The germline V gene encodes CDR1 KGHSH and CDR2 LQKENI. There are 15 residues in the CDR3. This chain's CDR3 is CASSPPTGGTNEQYF. CDR3 nucleotides: TGTGCCAGCTCACCACCGACGGGAGGGACAAACGAGCAGTACTTC.

This clone has a handful of counts. The chain recombines TRBV6-2 or TRBV6-3 with TRBJ2-1; a weak D match, TRBD2 (5 bases). Trimming left V 4 bases short and J 6 bases short, with 7 bases between. Germline CDR1 reads MNHEY; CDR2 reads SVGEGT. The CDR3 sequence is 12 residues long. The CDR3 sequence is CASSFAGNEQFF. Written as DNA, the CDR3 is TGTGCCAGCAGTTTTGCGGGCAATGAGCAGTTCTTC.

The chain links TRBV7-2 to TRBJ2-1; 10 bases fit TRBD1. The CDR3 is 14 amino acids. V gave up 3 bases and J gave up 14 bases; unmatched junction bases: 10. CDR1 and CDR2 (germline): SGHTA, FQGNSA. The DNA for the CDR3 is TGTGCCAGCAGCTTCCCGGGACAGGGGATTGGGGAGTTCTTC. Encoded protein: CASSFPGQGIGEFF.

CDR3 loop: CAISESGKGTDYEQYF. The CDR3 DNA is TGTGCCATCAGTGAGTCGGGGAAGGGGACAGACTACGAGCAGTACTTC. This chain links TRBV10-3 with TRBJ2-7; 7 nucleotides agree with TRBD1. The germline V gene encodes CDR1 ENHRY and CDR2 SYGVKD. The CDR3 contains 16 residues. The ends lost 0 bases at V and 3 bases at J; junction bases unmatched: 8.

On this clone: Distinct nucleotide sequences in the sample also encode this CDR3. The V gene is TRBV29-1, the J gene TRBJ1-2; D remains ambiguous. The CDR3 contains 11 residues. Per the germline V gene, CDR1 is SQVTM and CDR2 is ANQGSEA. V dropped 3 bases and J dropped 2 bases, with 4 bases sitting between them. CDR3 protein: CSVDRNYGYTF. For the CDR3, the DNA is TGCAGCGTTGACAGAAACTATGGCTACACCTTC. Together with reference TRBV29-1 and TRBJ1-2, the CDR3 gives the full variable domain: SAVISQKPSRDICQRGTSLTIQCQVDSQVTMMFWYRQQPGQSLTLIATANQGSEATYESGFVIDKFPISRPNLTFSTLTVSNMSPEDSSIYLCSVDRNYGYTFGSGTRLTVV.

The chain links TRBV3-1 (or the pseudogene TRBV3-2) to TRBJ1-1; no firm D call. V was pared by 0 bases and J by 1 base, with 21 bases between. Germline-derived CDR1 and CDR2 are LGHDT and YNNKEL (reference sequence). The CDR3 consists of 19 residues. CDR3 in DNA: TGTGCCAGCAGCCAAGATCGCCCTGGACGGGAACTGGGGAACACTGAAGCTTTCTTT. Residues: CASSQDRPGRELGNTEAFF.